This is a list of T cell receptor beta chains from one sample in a study of blood T cell repertoires in COVID-19. Profiled with immunoSEQ multiplex PCR; TCRdb holds only in-frame clones, not every one. This table has almost 350,000 clones, more than 70% appearing once. Source material: peripheral blood. The source is a woman aged 60-75 years with COVID-19, enrolled during active disease. The conserved cysteine and the conserved F or W are not part of the CDR3 here. A D gene is named only where the DNA matches it firmly.

>TRBD1|TRBV7-9
ASSRDRDWVNTEAF
>TRBD1|TRBV28
ASSSHPSGQGPEGQY
>.|TRBV5-5
ASSLTRRQLSTDTQY
>TRBD1|TRBV11-2
ASSLDVGQRALNTIY
>TRBD1|TRBV6-5
ASSYSTGNSGNTIY
>TRBD2|TRBV5-4
ASSRDYRGADTQY
>TRBD2|TRBV19
ASSKPRLAGGTNTGELF
>.|TRBV18
ASSLNYRATEAF
>.|TRBV5-1
ASSLVAANYGYT
>TRBD1|TRBV25-1
ASSEAQQGRYTEAF
>.|TRBV6-4
ASSVSRDTEAF
>.|TRBV4-1
ASSQGGLGEQSYGYT
>.|TRBV5-1
ASSFSGEQTEAF
>TRBD2|TRBV24-1
ATSDSIGTSGVYEQY